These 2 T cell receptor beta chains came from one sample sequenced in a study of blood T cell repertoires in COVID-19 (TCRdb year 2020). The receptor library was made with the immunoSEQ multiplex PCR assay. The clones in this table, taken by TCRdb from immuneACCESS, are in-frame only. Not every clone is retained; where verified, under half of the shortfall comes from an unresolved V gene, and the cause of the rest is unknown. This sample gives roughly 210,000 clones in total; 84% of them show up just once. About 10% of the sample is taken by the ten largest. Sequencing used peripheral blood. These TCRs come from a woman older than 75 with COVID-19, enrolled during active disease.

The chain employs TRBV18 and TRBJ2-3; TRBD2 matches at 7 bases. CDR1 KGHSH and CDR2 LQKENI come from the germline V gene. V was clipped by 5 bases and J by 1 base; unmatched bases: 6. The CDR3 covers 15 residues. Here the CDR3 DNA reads TGTGCCAGCTCATCCCGGGGGGTTCGCACAGATACGCAGTATTTT. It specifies CASSSRGVRTDTQYF.

DNA of the CDR3: TGTGCCACCAGTGATCATTCGACAGGGGGAGAGACCCAGTACTTC. This translates into CATSDHSTGGETQYF. This sequence joins TRBV24-1 and TRBJ2-5; 9 bases map to TRBD1. The junction had 5 bases not matched to a gene; V was cut back by 3 bases and J by 4 bases. Germline V gives CDR1 KGHDR, CDR2 SFDVKD. There are 15 residues in the CDR3.